This T cell receptor (beta chain) was found in a study of shared clonotypes between healthy human individuals. Overall study context: The study drew on a couple of women and a few men aged 18 to 49 as donors.

Note on this clone: What it binds is unknown.

Sequencing was performed with immunoSEQ multiplex PCR; in TCRdb, only in-frame clones are kept and a portion is missing. The data contain 2 million to 2.5 million clones, 85% to 95% of them singletons. This CDR3 spans 13 amino acids. Germline V gene data show CDR1 as MRHNA and CDR2 as SNTAGT. V lost 3 bases and J lost 13; bases outside the gene matches: 4. Broader study findings: Generally, naive subsets (rather than memory subsets) showed larger estimated richness. The sampled material consisted only of blood, and tissue repertoires are likely to differ.

The TCR originated in a young man in good health. Some clones in this sample may be carry-over from other donors' samples. This sequence joins TRBV6-4 and TRBJ2-1; 12 nucleotides match TRBD2. Source material: naive CD4+ T cells from PBMCs. Specified subset: CD45RA+ positively selected. DNA of the CDR3: TGTGCCAGCAGTGAAAGGACTAGCGGGGTTCAGTTCTTC. Its protein product is CASSERTSGVQFF.